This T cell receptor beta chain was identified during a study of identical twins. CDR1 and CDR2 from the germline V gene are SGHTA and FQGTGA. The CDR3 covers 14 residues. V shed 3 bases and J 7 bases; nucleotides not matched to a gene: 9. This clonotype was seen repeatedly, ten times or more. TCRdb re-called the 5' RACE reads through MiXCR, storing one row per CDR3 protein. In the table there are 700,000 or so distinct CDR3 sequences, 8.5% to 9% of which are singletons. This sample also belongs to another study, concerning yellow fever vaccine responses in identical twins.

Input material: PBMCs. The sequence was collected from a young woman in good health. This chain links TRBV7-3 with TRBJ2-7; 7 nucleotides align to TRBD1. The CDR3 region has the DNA TGTGCCAGCAGCTTGGCAGGGGGACCCTGGGAGCAGTACTTC. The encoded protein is CASSLAGGPWEQYF.